This passage covers 29 T cell receptor beta chains from one sample sequenced in a study of T cells in Graves' hyperthyroidism and ophthalmopathy (dated by TCRdb to between 2019 and 2020). Library preparation was by multiplex PCR. The sequencer was an Illumina HiSeq 2000. TCR beta CDR3 regions were amplified from RNA transcripts. The TCR CDR3 was subjected to a first round of RT-PCR using the HTBI primer set and the Qiagen OneStep RT-PCR kit. Starting from the raw public reads, TCRdb applied fastp trimming at Q25, assembled clones with MiXCR and retained in-frame beta chains. Under each unique CDR3 protein, matching rows form one entry showing the most common genes and DNA. A total of hundreds of thousands of distinct CDR3 sequences appear in this sample, approximately 14% of them only once. Jointly, the top ten make up more than 8.5% of the sample. The sample taken for sequencing was blood. These receptors all stem from a woman younger than 35 with Graves' hyperthyroidism.

This clonotype was seen more than once but under ten times. The CDR3 bases are TGCGCCAGCGGGGTTTCTGACAGGCGGATAACAAAAAGAACTGAAGCTTTCTTT. This gives the protein CASGVSDRRITKRTEAFF. The chain links TRBV10-1 to TRBJ1-1; a possible D gene is TRBD1 (6 bases). Germline V gene data show CDR1 as WNHNN and CDR2 as SYGVQD (reference sequence). The CDR3 is made up of 18 amino acids. V lost 8 bases to trimming and J lost 5 bases, with 30 bases between them.

This clonotype has just a few counts. J is TRBJ1-1 and V is TRBV10-3; D gene unclear. The germline V and J ends were trimmed by 6 bases and 0 bases, with 8 bases remaining between them. Germline V gene lookup returns CDR1 ENHRY and CDR2 SYGVKD. The CDR3 contains 13 residues. The CDR3 DNA sequence: TGTGCCATCAGGGGCGGGCTGAACACTGAAGCTTTCTTT. Protein: CAIRGGLNTEAFF.

This clonotype was found many times. The CDR3 DNA is TGTGCCAGCAGATTCCTCCGGGACAGGGTAAACGAGCAGTACTTC. Its protein product is CASRFLRDRVNEQYF. The rearrangement links TRBV11-2 to TRBJ2-7; 9 bases map to TRBD1. Trimming cost V 6 bases and J 5 bases; bases outside gene matches: 11. The CDR3 covers 15 residues. Germline V gene data show CDR1 as SGHAT and CDR2 as FQNNGV. The full variable domain, rest sourced from reference TRBV11-2 and TRBJ2-7, is EAGVAQSPRYKIIEKRQSVAFWCNPISGHATLYWYQQILGQGPKLLIQFQNNGVVDDSQLPKDRFSAERLKGVDSTLKIQPAKLEDSAVYLCASRFLRDRVNEQYFGPGTRLTVT.

This clonotype was seen many times. The V call is TRBV2, the J call TRBJ2-3; weak D call: TRBD2 (6 bases). V gave up 6 bases and J gave up 2 bases, with 15 bases separating them. The CDR3 spans 15 residues. Per the germline V gene, CDR1 is SNHLY and CDR2 is FYNNEI. The CDR3 nucleotides read TGTGCCAGCAGCGCCGCTAGCGTCCTCACAGATACGCAGTATTTT. It yields the protein CASSAASVLTDTQYF.

The V and J genes are TRBV5-1 and TRBJ2-4; tentatively, D is TRBD2 (7 bases). Between the trimmed V and J ends, which lost 0 bases and 0 bases, there was a span of 13 bases. CDR3 length: 17 amino acids. Germline CDR1 SGHRS, CDR2 YFSETQ. CDR3 loop: CASSLEGGRLAKNIQYF. In nucleotides, the CDR3 is TGCGCCAGCAGCTTGGAGGGGGGGCGACTAGCCAAAAACATTCAGTACTTC.

This clonotype was recorded at least ten times. The V gene is TRBV12-3 or TRBV12-4, the J gene TRBJ2-1; 14 bases fit TRBD2. The CDR3 is made up of 15 amino acids. The junction had 5 bases not matched to a gene; V was cut back by 5 bases and J by 8 bases. CDR3 DNA: TGTGCCAGCAGTCCGGGGACTAGCGGGAGTCATGAGCAGTTCTTC. It codes for CASSPGTSGSHEQFF.

This chain connects TRBV6-1 to TRBJ1-5; 7 bases align to TRBD1. This CDR3 has 14 residues. V lost 10 bases to trimming and J lost 4 bases; unmatched junction nucleotides: 10. CDR1 and CDR2 (germline): MNHNS, SASEGT. In nucleotides, the CDR3 is TGTGCCACCGGACCGGGACAGCTAAATCAGCCCCAGCATTTT. Its translation is CATGPGQLNQPQHF.

J is TRBJ2-3 and V is TRBV5-4; the D is unclear. Trimming pared 6 bases from V and 6 bases from J, leaving 14 bases between. Per the germline V gene, CDR1 is SGHNT and CDR2 is YYREEE (reference sequence). The CDR3 is 13 residues long. CDR3 loop: CASNLEVGDTQYF. The CDR3 DNA is TGTGCCAGCAACTTAGAGGTCGGGGATACGCAGTATTTT.

The rearrangement links TRBV5-4 to TRBJ1-1; D remains ambiguous. This CDR3 spans 13 amino acids. Germline-derived CDR1 and CDR2 are SGHNT and YYREEE (reference sequence). Trimming removed 1 base at V and 6 bases at J, with 10 bases between. The CDR3 DNA sequence: TGTGCCAGCAGCTTGCCCCCCTTTGCTGAAGCTTTCTTT. Residues: CASSLPPFAEAFF.

This clonotype was observed a handful of times. The chain recombines TRBV9 with TRBJ2-5; TRBD2 aligns across 7 bases. With 6 bases clipped from V and 4 bases from J, the junction kept 15 bases outside the gene matches. The CDR3 runs 16 residues. CDR1 and CDR2 (germline): SGDLS, YYNGEE. CDR3 in DNA: TGTGCCAGCACCGAAGAGGCGGGAGCACGGCGAGAGACCCAGTACTTC. This translates into CASTEEAGARRETQYF. Full variable domain (rest looked up from reference TRBV9 and TRBJ2-5): DSGVTQTPKHLITATGQRVTLRCSPRSGDLSVYWYQQSLDQGLQFLIQYYNGEERAKGNILERFSAQQFPDLHSELNLSSLELGDSALYFCASTEEAGARRETQYFGPGTRLLVL.

This clonotype appeared many times. The chain employs TRBV3-1 and TRBJ2-5; D not resolved. Germline CDR1 LGHDT, CDR2 YNNKEL (reference sequence). V was shortened by 4 bases and J by 10 bases, with 19 bases between the two germline ends. The CDR3 consists of 14 residues. The CDR3 DNA sequence: TGTGCCAGCAGCCTCCTTTCGACGGATATTCTCCAGTACTTC. It codes for CASSLLSTDILQYF.

This clonotype was seen ten or more times. The chain uses TRBV2 and TRBJ1-3; D gene unclear. The CDR3 contains 14 residues. V lost 6 bases, J lost 3 bases, and 12 bases lay in between. Germline CDR1 and CDR2: SNHLY and FYNNEI. The DNA for the CDR3 is TGTGCCAGCAGAGTCAGCCGGAGTGGAAACACCATATATTTT. Its protein is CASRVSRSGNTIYF.

This clonotype was counted only a few times. The chain links TRBV3-1 to TRBJ1-1, with D unresolved. The V gene lost 2 bases and the J gene lost 10 bases, with 11 bases spanning the gap. The CDR3 is 12 residues long. Germline V gene data show CDR1 as LGHDT and CDR2 as YNNKEL (reference sequence). CDR3 region: CASSQSRGAAFF. CDR3 DNA sequence: TGTGCCAGCAGCCAAAGCCGGGGTGCAGCTTTCTTT.

This chain joins TRBV11-2 and TRBJ2-5, with 11 positions matching TRBD2. With the DNA end fitting TRBJ2-1 better, the J assignment may be wrong. The CDR3 has 16 residues. Germline V lookup: CDR1 SGHAT, CDR2 FQNNGV. CDR3 sequence reads: CASTRGIAGGDETQFF. CDR3 in DNA: TGTGCCAGCACCAGGGGAATAGCGGGAGGGGACGAGACCCAGTTCTTC.

The chain carries TRBV5-1 and TRBJ2-7, with D possibly called TRBD1 or TRBD2 (6 bases each). Germline V gene sequence: CDR1 SGHRS, CDR2 YFSETQ. V was trimmed by 0 bases and J by 2 bases, leaving 15 bases between them. The CDR3 runs 16 residues. The CDR3 DNA is TGCGCCAGCAGCTTGGAAAGGGGGGCAAAGGCCTACGAGCAGTACTTC. The encoded protein is CASSLERGAKAYEQYF.

This clonotype was seen at least ten times. The gene calls are TRBV6-1 and TRBJ2-2, with D possibly being TRBD2 (5 bases). V lost 1 base to trimming and J lost 7 bases, with 13 bases between them. Germline-derived CDR1 and CDR2 are MNHNS and SASEGT. The CDR3 is 15 amino acids. This CDR3 reads CASSEVLGSGGELFF. In DNA form, the CDR3 reads TGTGCCAGCAGTGAAGTCTTGGGGAGTGGCGGGGAGCTGTTTTTT.

This clonotype occurred many times. V gene TRBV29-1 combines with J gene TRBJ2-3; D gene ambiguous. CDR1 is SQVTM, CDR2 ANQGSEA, per germline. V dropped 3 bases and J dropped 2 bases, with 9 bases sitting between them. This CDR3 is 13 amino acids long. The CDR3 spells CSVDRTFTDTQYF. CDR3 nucleotides: TGCAGCGTTGATAGGACGTTCACAGATACGCAGTATTTT.

The V gene is TRBV30, the J gene TRBJ2-4; TRBD2 is a possible D gene (6 bases). CDR1 and CDR2 from the germline V gene are GTSNPN and SVGIG (reference sequence). The CDR3 extends over 13 amino acids. Trimming shortened V by 7 bases and J by 3 bases, and 13 bases separated the two germline ends. The CDR3 bases are TGTGCCTACGCACGGGGGTACAAAAACATTCAGTACTTC. Its translation: CAYARGYKNIQYF.

The J gene is TRBJ1-2, the V gene TRBV4-3, with TRBD1 as a possible D gene (5 bases). Germline CDR1 reads LGHNA; CDR2 reads YSLEER. The CDR3 spans 15 residues. V was trimmed by 3 bases and J by 3 bases, leaving 14 bases between them. The CDR3 DNA reads as TGCGCCAGCAGCCATACAGGAAGCCCCTACTATGGCTACACCTTC. As protein: CASSHTGSPYYGYTF.

The chain recombines TRBV20-1 with TRBJ2-7; 8 bases match TRBD2. CDR3 length: 14 amino acids. V was pared by 0 bases and J by 7 bases, with 8 bases of the junction left unmatched. Germline CDR1 is DFQATT and CDR2 is SNEGSKA (reference sequence). CDR3 DNA: TGCAGTGCTAGAGATATACGGGAGGGGAGTGAGCAGTACTTC. Protein sequence: CSARDIREGSEQYF.

The gene calls are TRBV20-1 and TRBJ2-1; D possibly corresponds to TRBD2 (7 bases). The J call is in doubt because the DNA end fits TRBJ2-7 better. Germline CDR1 is DFQATT and CDR2 is SNEGSKA (reference sequence). This CDR3 has 14 residues. This chain's CDR3 is CSAPRGGRFYEQYF. CDR3 nucleotide sequence: TGCAGTGCTCCTAGGGGGGGGCGGTTTTATGAGCAGTACTTC.

The chain couples TRBV27 to TRBJ2-7; TRBD1 matches at 7 bases. The CDR3 has 15 residues. Germline V gives CDR1 MNHEY, CDR2 SMNVEV (reference sequence). Trimming cost V 0 bases and J 4 bases; bases outside gene matches: 6. The DNA of the CDR3 is TGTGCCAGCAGTTTATCGGTAGGGGGCCTTTACGAGCAGTACTTC. Amino acids: CASSLSVGGLYEQYF.

This clonotype occurred a few times. CDR3 amino acids: CSVVAGPSSYEQYF. The CDR3 nucleotides are TGCAGCGTTGTTGCAGGGCCCAGCTCCTACGAGCAGTACTTC. The chain carries TRBV29-1 and TRBJ2-7; the D gene is possibly TRBD1 (5 bases). Trimming left V 4 bases short and J 0 bases short, with 13 bases between. This CDR3 region has 14 residues. Per germline, CDR1 SQVTM and CDR2 ANQGSEA.

The chain has TRBV30 and TRBJ2-1; D not certain. CDR3 length: 15 amino acids. The germline CDR1 and CDR2 sequences are GTSNPN and SVGIG (reference sequence). V was trimmed by 1 base and J by 0 bases, leaving 10 bases between them. In DNA form, the CDR3 reads TGTGCCTGGAGTGGGAGCCCGAGCTCCTACAATGAGCAGTTCTTC. This codes for CAWSGSPSSYNEQFF.

This clonotype turned up a few times. The chain carries TRBV12-3 or TRBV12-4 and TRBJ2-7; TRBD1 might be the D (6 bases). V was clipped by 5 bases and J by 6 bases, with 14 bases between them. This CDR3 has 13 amino acids. CDR3 residues: CASSPRGGLEQYF. The CDR3 region has the DNA TGTGCCAGCAGTCCGAGAGGGGGTCTCGAGCAGTACTTC.

In this sample, this clonotype turned up many times. This chain connects TRBV2 to TRBJ2-7; perhaps TRBD1 as D (7 bases). With 4 bases removed from V and 3 bases from J, the gap between germline ends came to 10 bases. Germline V lookup: CDR1 SNHLY, CDR2 FYNNEI. The CDR3 totals 13 residues. The CDR3 loop is CASSGQGGYEQYF. The CDR3 DNA sequence: TGTGCCAGCAGTGGACAGGGAGGCTACGAGCAGTACTTC.

This clonotype has just a few counts. This sequence joins TRBV18 and TRBJ1-6; D ambiguous. The length of the CDR3 is 14 residues. CDR1 is KGHSH and CDR2 is LQKENI in the germline V gene. V lost 1 base, J lost 9 bases, and 10 bases lay in between. This chain's CDR3 is CASSPQGVTSPLHF. CDR3 nucleotide sequence: TGTGCCAGCTCACCACAGGGAGTGACTTCACCCCTCCACTTT.

This clonotype has a handful of counts. The J gene is TRBJ2-5, the V gene TRBV27; D gene unclear. The V end was cut by 3 bases, the J end by 5 bases, with 13 bases between. CDR3 size: 14 residues. CDR1 and CDR2 (germline): MNHEY, SMNVEV (reference sequence). The DNA for the CDR3 is TGTGCCAGCAGTTTTTCCCTTGAGGCGGAGACCCAGTACTTC. Translating it yields CASSFSLEAETQYF.

This clonotype was detected many times. The V call is TRBV2, the J call TRBJ1-1; 7 nucleotides agree with TRBD1. CDR1 is SNHLY and CDR2 is FYNNEI in the germline V gene. The junction had 12 bases not matched to a gene; V was cut back by 7 bases and J by 4 bases. This CDR3 contains 15 residues. CDR3 in amino acids: CASTSFRGGGTEAFF. The CDR3 nucleotides read TGTGCCAGCACCTCGTTCAGGGGGGGTGGCACTGAAGCTTTCTTT.